This T cell receptor beta chain was profiled in a study of T-cell reconstitution after alpha-beta-depleted transplantation in children. The CDR3 contains 15 residues. CDR1 and CDR2 from the germline V gene are SGHRS and YFSETQ. V lost 9 bases and J 4 bases, leaving 19 bases between the germline ends. Findings of the study overall: As was reported, about two months after transplant, alpha-beta T cells came from several hundred expanded graft clones.

Library preparation (for TCRbeta) was performed with unique molecular identifiers. TCRdb called the PCR reads again in MiXCR, with one record for every CDR3 protein. The repertoire holds around 580,000 distinct CDR3 sequences, with more than 20% as singletons. This clonotype has more than one count but fewer than ten. Its antigen is unknown. The sequence was collected from a boy in the first two years of life with Wiskott-Aldrich syndrome, due to receive a stem cell transplant. The starting material was PBMCs, obtained before TCRalphabeta/CD19-depleted stem cell transplant. The chain uses TRBV5-1 and TRBJ2-2; no firm D call. CDR3 sequence: CATKPGPPTTGELFF. CDR3 DNA sequence: TGCGCCACCAAGCCGGGCCCTCCGACCACCGGGGAGCTGTTTTTT. Supplemented by reference TRBV5-1 and TRBJ2-2, the full variable domain reads KAGVTQTPRYLIKTRGQQVTLSCSPISGHRSVSWYQQTPGQGLQFLFEYFSETQRNKGNFPGRFSGRQFSNSRSEMNVSTLELGDSALYLCATKPGPPTTGELFFGEGSRLTVL.